These T cell receptor beta chains were read from a single sample in a study of blood T cell repertoires in COVID-19. Measured with immunoSEQ multiplex PCR; TCRdb has only the in-frame clones, and not every one. The table records around 150,000 clones, around four fifths of them present only once. Input material: peripheral blood. The source of these receptors is a man in his fifties or sixties who had recovered from COVID-19. CDR3s include the opening cysteine and the closing phenylalanine or tryptophan. The order of the fields is CDR3 protein, CDR3 DNA, V gene, clone size, D gene, J gene. The D gene is left open where the match is weak. Size is omitted from some rows. Given values are once, few, many or a class for expanded clones.

CDR3: CASKRVPTDTQYF
DNA: TGTGCCAGCAAACGGGTCCCCACAGATACGCAGTATTTT
V: TRBV7-2
size: -
D: -
J: TRBJ2-3

CDR3: CASRLQGSEAQYF
DNA: TGTGCCAGTAGATTACAGGGTTCGGAGGCGCAGTATTTT
V: TRBV19
size: -
D: -
J: TRBJ2-3

CDR3: CATSDSSSQPQHF
DNA: TGTGCCACCAGTGATTCTAGTTCCCAGCCCCAGCATTTT
V: TRBV24-1
size: once
D: -
J: TRBJ1-5

CDR3: CASSLTPGDLTDTQYF
DNA: TGTGCCAGCAGCTTAACCCCGGGGGACCTCACAGATACGCAGTATTTT
V: TRBV7-2
size: -
D: -
J: TRBJ2-3

CDR3: CASSPRGHEQFF
DNA: TGTGCCAGCAGTCCTAGGGGGCATGAGCAGTTCTTC
V: TRBV12-3/TRBV12-4
size: -
D: TRBD1
J: TRBJ2-1

CDR3: CASKTGGEGTEAFF
DNA: TGTGCCAGCAAGACAGGGGGTGAGGGAACTGAAGCTTTCTTT
V: TRBV6-5
size: -
D: TRBD1
J: TRBJ1-1

CDR3: CASSPPGTSYNEQFF
DNA: TGTGCCAGCAGCCCCCCCGGGACTTCTTACAATGAGCAGTTCTTC
V: TRBV3-1/TRBV3-2
size: -
D: -
J: TRBJ2-1

CDR3: CASSYRRQGGLNYGYTF
DNA: TGTGCCAGCAGTTACCGTAGACAGGGGGGACTTAACTATGGCTACACCTTC
V: TRBV6-2/TRBV6-3
size: few
D: TRBD1
J: TRBJ1-2

CDR3: CASIMGQDNSPLHF
DNA: TGTGCCAGTATTATGGGACAAGATAATTCACCCCTCCACTTT
V: TRBV19
size: -
D: -
J: TRBJ1-6

CDR3: CASSFLGRDISYEQYF
DNA: TGTGCCAGCAGCTTTTTAGGTAGAGACATCTCCTACGAGCAGTACTTC
V: TRBV11-1
size: once
D: -
J: TRBJ2-7

CDR3: CASSQVLTYEQYF
DNA: TGCGCCAGCAGCCAAGTTCTTACCTACGAGCAGTACTTC
V: TRBV4-3
size: -
D: -
J: TRBJ2-7

CDR3: CASSQDMRGGPGELFF
DNA: TGCGCCAGCAGCCAAGATATGCGGGGGGGCCCCGGGGAGCTGTTTTTT
V: TRBV4-3
size: -
D: TRBD2
J: TRBJ2-2

CDR3: CASSQDYRGPGELFF
DNA: TGTGCCAGCAGCCAAGATTACAGGGGGCCCGGGGAGCTGTTTTTT
V: TRBV14
size: -
D: TRBD1
J: TRBJ2-2

CDR3: CASSPGAQATYEQYF
DNA: TGTGCCAGCTCACCAGGGGCACAGGCCACCTACGAGCAGTACTTC
V: TRBV18
size: -
D: -
J: TRBJ2-7

CDR3: CASSQNTGTKETQYF
DNA: TGTGCCAGCAGCCAAAACACCGGGACAAAAGAGACCCAGTACTTC
V: TRBV6-2/TRBV6-3
size: -
D: -
J: TRBJ2-5

CDR3: CASTSTREGANEQFF
DNA: TGTGCCAGCACCTCGACACGGGAGGGTGCGAATGAGCAGTTCTTC
V: TRBV11-1
size: -
D: TRBD2
J: TRBJ2-1

CDR3: CASGSSSWNSPLHF
DNA: TGTGCCAGCGGGAGCAGCTCTTGGAATTCACCCCTCCACTTT
V: TRBV7-2
size: -
D: -
J: TRBJ1-6

CDR3: CASRRGPKETQYF
DNA: TGTGCCAGCAGGCGGGGCCCGAAAGAGACCCAGTACTTC
V: TRBV2
size: -
D: -
J: TRBJ2-5

CDR3: CASSTPTGYEPQHF
DNA: TGTGCCAGCAGTACCCCGACAGGTTACGAGCCCCAGCATTTT
V: TRBV28
size: -
D: -
J: TRBJ1-5

CDR3: CASSHRGQERPQHF
DNA: TGTGCCAGTAGCCACCGGGGACAGGAGCGGCCCCAGCATTTT
V: TRBV19
size: -
D: TRBD1
J: TRBJ1-5

CDR3: CASSEPHGQGQLSNQPQHF
DNA: TGTGCCAGCAGTGAGCCCCACGGACAGGGGCAACTTAGCAATCAGCCCCAGCATTTT
V: TRBV6-1
size: -
D: TRBD1
J: TRBJ1-5

CDR3: CASRGTGSSSYEQYF
DNA: TGTGCCAGCAGGGGGACTGGATCATCGAGCTACGAGCAGTACTTC
V: TRBV28
size: -
D: -
J: TRBJ2-7

CDR3: CASRKDSGFTYEQYF
DNA: TGTGCCAGCAGAAAAGATAGCGGGTTTACCTACGAGCAGTACTTC
V: TRBV7-2
size: few
D: TRBD2
J: TRBJ2-7

CDR3: CASSLGLDRATDTQYF
DNA: TGTGCCAGCAGCCTAGGACTAGATAGGGCCACAGATACGCAGTATTTT
V: TRBV7-2
size: -
D: TRBD2
J: TRBJ2-3

CDR3: CASRGLAGIDTQYF
DNA: TGTGCCAGCAGAGGACTAGCGGGGATAGATACGCAGTATTTT
V: TRBV28
size: -
D: TRBD2
J: TRBJ2-3

CDR3: CASSLLTGRDEQFF
DNA: TGCGCCAGCAGCTTGCTAACTGGGAGGGATGAGCAGTTCTTC
V: TRBV5-1
size: -
D: TRBD2
J: TRBJ2-1

CDR3: CASRKGQGAEAFF
DNA: TGTGCCAGTAGGAAGGGACAGGGGGCTGAAGCTTTCTTT
V: TRBV19
size: -
D: TRBD1
J: TRBJ1-1

CDR3: CASSFSYLSGSYEQYF
DNA: TGTGCCAGCAGTTTCTCCTACCTCTCGGGGAGCTACGAGCAGTACTTC
V: TRBV27
size: -
D: -
J: TRBJ2-7

CDR3: CASSIPWGDPPYNEQFF
DNA: TGTGCCAGTAGTATCCCCTGGGGGGACCCCCCCTACAATGAGCAGTTCTTC
V: TRBV19
size: -
D: -
J: TRBJ2-1

CDR3: CASSPNTGNGYTF
DNA: TGTGCCAGCTCACCAAATACCGGGAATGGCTACACCTTC
V: TRBV18
size: many
D: -
J: TRBJ1-2

CDR3: CASSQEPATNYNSPLHF
DNA: TGTGCCAGCAGCCAAGAGCCCGCTACCAACTATAATTCACCCCTCCACTTT
V: TRBV4-2
size: -
D: -
J: TRBJ1-6

CDR3: CASSTPKFSYEQYF
DNA: TGTGCCAGCAGTACTCCCAAATTCTCCTACGAGCAGTACTTC
V: TRBV28
size: -
D: -
J: TRBJ2-7

CDR3: CASSPGTTVAASHTQYF
DNA: TGTGCCAGCAGCCCCGGGACAACAGTCGCCGCTTCTCATACGCAGTATTTT
V: TRBV3-1/TRBV3-2
size: -
D: -
J: TRBJ2-3

CDR3: CASSLDTGGAGIYGYTF
DNA: TGCGCCAGCAGCTTGGATACAGGGGGCGCGGGGATCTATGGCTACACCTTC
V: TRBV5-1
size: -
D: TRBD1
J: TRBJ1-2

CDR3: CASSVASLASGVYNEQFF
DNA: TGTGCCAGCAGCGTAGCCTCCCTTGCTAGCGGGGTCTACAATGAGCAGTTCTTC
V: TRBV9
size: -
D: TRBD2
J: TRBJ2-1

CDR3: CASSQEAGHEQFF
DNA: TGCGCCAGCAGCCAAGAGGCAGGGCATGAGCAGTTCTTC
V: TRBV4-3
size: -
D: -
J: TRBJ2-1

CDR3: CASSFPGSTTQYF
DNA: TGTGCCAGCAGCTTTCCCGGGAGTACTACGCAGTATTTT
V: TRBV7-3
size: -
D: -
J: TRBJ2-3

CDR3: CASSVGQGNTGELFF
DNA: TGTGCCAGTAGTGTGGGACAGGGGAACACCGGGGAGCTGTTTTTT
V: TRBV19
size: -
D: TRBD1
J: TRBJ2-2

CDR3: CASSSPGQFYNSPLHF
DNA: TGTGCCAGCAGTTCGCCAGGGCAATTCTATAATTCACCCCTCCACTTT
V: TRBV6-5
size: -
D: -
J: TRBJ1-6

CDR3: CAWSEPGRGPNQPQHF
DNA: TGTGCCTGGAGTGAACCGGGCAGGGGGCCAAATCAGCCCCAGCATTTT
V: TRBV30
size: -
D: TRBD1
J: TRBJ1-5

CDR3: CASSLTSGSKTDTQYF
DNA: TGTGCCAGCAGCTTGACTAGCGGGAGTAAAACAGATACGCAGTATTTT
V: TRBV11-2
size: many
D: TRBD2
J: TRBJ2-3

CDR3: CASRREAYNSPLHF
DNA: TGTGCCAGCAGGAGGGAGGCGTATAATTCACCCCTCCACTTT
V: TRBV2
size: -
D: -
J: TRBJ1-6

CDR3: CASSLGLAGAGKETQYF
DNA: TGTGCCAGCAGCTTAGGACTAGCGGGGGCCGGGAAAGAGACCCAGTACTTC
V: TRBV7-2
size: -
D: TRBD2
J: TRBJ2-5

CDR3: CSASPGQEETQYF
DNA: TGCAGTGCTAGTCCCGGACAAGAAGAGACCCAGTACTTC
V: TRBV20-1
size: -
D: -
J: TRBJ2-5

CDR3: CASSAVSNQPQHF
DNA: TGTGCCAGCAGTGCGGTGAGCAATCAGCCCCAGCATTTT
V: TRBV2
size: -
D: -
J: TRBJ1-5

CDR3: CASSVSPTGVSNQPQHF
DNA: TGTGCCAGCAGCGTTAGCCCGACAGGGGTTAGCAATCAGCCCCAGCATTTT
V: TRBV7-2
size: -
D: TRBD1
J: TRBJ1-5

CDR3: CASSPRTVNEKLFF
DNA: TGTGCCAGCAGTCCCCGGACAGTTAATGAAAAACTGTTTTTT
V: TRBV27
size: -
D: -
J: TRBJ1-4

CDR3: CASSLVGAQRSDTQYF
DNA: TGTGCCAGCAGCCTGGTTGGCGCCCAGAGGTCCGATACGCAGTATTTT
V: TRBV5-4
size: -
D: -
J: TRBJ2-3

CDR3: CASSLVAGRRSTNEKLFF
DNA: TGTGCCAGCAGCTTAGTTGCCGGAAGGAGGTCAACTAATGAAAAACTGTTTTTT
V: TRBV7-2
size: -
D: -
J: TRBJ1-4

CDR3: CAISGGQGLYGYTF
DNA: TGTGCCATCAGTGGGGGACAGGGCCTCTATGGCTACACCTTC
V: TRBV10-3
size: few
D: TRBD1
J: TRBJ1-2